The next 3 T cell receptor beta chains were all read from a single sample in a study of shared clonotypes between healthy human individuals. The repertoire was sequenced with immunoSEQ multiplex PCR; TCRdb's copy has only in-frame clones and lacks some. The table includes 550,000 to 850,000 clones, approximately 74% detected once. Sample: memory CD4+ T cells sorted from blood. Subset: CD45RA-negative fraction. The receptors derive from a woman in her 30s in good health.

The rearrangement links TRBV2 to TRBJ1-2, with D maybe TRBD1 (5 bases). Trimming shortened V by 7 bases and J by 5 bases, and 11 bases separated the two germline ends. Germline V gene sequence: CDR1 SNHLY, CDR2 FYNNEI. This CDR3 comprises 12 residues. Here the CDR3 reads CASKGTAYGYTF. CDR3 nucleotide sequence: TGTGCCAGCAAGGGGACGGCGTATGGCTACACCTTC.

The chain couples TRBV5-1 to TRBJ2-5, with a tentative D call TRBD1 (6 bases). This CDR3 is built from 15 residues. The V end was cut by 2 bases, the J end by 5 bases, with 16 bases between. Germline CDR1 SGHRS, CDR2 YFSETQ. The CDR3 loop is CASSLPGHKEETQYF. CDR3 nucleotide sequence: TGCGCCAGCAGCTTACCGGGACACAAGGAGGAGACCCAGTACTTC.

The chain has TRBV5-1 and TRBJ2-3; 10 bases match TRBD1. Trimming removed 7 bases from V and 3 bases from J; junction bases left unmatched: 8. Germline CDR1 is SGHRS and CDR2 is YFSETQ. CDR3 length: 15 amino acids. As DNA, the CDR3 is TGCGCCAGCGGAAGACAGGGGGCTAAGACAGATACGCAGTATTTT. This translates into CASGRQGAKTDTQYF.